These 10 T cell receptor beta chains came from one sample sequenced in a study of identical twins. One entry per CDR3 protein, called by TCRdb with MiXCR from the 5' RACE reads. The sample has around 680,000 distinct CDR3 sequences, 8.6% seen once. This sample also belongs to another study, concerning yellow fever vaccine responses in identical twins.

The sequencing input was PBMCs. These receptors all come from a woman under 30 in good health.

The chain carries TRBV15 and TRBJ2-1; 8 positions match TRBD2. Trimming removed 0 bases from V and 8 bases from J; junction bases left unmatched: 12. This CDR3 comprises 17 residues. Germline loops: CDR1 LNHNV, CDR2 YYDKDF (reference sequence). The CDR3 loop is CATSRDSRLAGTHEQFF. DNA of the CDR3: TGTGCCACCAGCAGAGATTCTCGGCTAGCGGGTACGCATGAGCAGTTCTTC.

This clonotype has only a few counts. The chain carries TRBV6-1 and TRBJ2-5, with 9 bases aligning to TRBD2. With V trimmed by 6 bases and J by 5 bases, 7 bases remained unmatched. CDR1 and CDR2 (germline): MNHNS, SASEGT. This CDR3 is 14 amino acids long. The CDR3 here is CASRSSGGWETQYF. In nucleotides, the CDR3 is TGTGCCAGCAGATCAAGCGGGGGGTGGGAGACCCAGTACTTC.

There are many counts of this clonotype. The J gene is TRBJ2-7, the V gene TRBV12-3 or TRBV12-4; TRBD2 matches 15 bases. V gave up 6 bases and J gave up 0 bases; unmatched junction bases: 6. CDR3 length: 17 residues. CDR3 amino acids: CASSRGTSGRYSYEQYF. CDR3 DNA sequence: TGTGCCAGCAGCCGGGGGACTAGCGGGAGGTACTCCTACGAGCAGTACTTC.

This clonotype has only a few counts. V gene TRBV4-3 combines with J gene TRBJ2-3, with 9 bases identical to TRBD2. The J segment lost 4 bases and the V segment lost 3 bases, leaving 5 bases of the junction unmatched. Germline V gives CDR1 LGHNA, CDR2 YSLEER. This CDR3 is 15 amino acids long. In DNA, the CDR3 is TGCGCCAGCAGCCATGGGGAGCGGGAGGCAGATACGCAGTATTTT. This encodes CASSHGEREADTQYF.

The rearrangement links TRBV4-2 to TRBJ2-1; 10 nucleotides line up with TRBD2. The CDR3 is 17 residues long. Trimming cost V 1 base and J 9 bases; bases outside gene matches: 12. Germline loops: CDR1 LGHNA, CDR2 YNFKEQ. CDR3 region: CASSQGGIAGGWVEQFF. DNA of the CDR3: TGTGCCAGCAGCCAAGGGGGGATAGCGGGGGGTTGGGTTGAGCAGTTCTTC.

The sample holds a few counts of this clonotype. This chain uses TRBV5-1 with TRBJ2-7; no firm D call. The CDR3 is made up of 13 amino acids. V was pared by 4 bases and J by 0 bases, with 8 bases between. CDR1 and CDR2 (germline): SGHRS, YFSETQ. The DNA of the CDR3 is TGCGCCAGCAGCACTGACCTCTCCTACGAGCAGTACTTC. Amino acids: CASSTDLSYEQYF.

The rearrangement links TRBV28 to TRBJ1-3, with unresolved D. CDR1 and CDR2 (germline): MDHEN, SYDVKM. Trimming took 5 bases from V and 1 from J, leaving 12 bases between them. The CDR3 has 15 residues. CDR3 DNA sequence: TGTGCCAGCAGTCCCCACAGCAAATCTGGAAACACCATATATTTT. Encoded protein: CASSPHSKSGNTIYF.

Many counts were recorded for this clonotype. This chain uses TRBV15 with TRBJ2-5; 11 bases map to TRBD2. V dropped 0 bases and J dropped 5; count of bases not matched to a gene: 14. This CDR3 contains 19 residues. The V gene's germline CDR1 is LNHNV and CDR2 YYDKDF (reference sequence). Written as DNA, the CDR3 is TGTGCCACCAGCAGAGATCTAAAAAAAACTAGCGGGAGTAAGGAGACCCAGTACTTC. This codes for CATSRDLKKTSGSKETQYF.

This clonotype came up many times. For the CDR3, the DNA is TGTGCCAGCAGCCATAATAGCGGGAGCTCCTACAATGAGCAGTTCTTC. This translates into CASSHNSGSSYNEQFF. This chain uses TRBV4-2 with TRBJ2-1; 9 nucleotides match TRBD2. The CDR3 length is 16 residues. In germline, CDR1 is LGHNA, CDR2 YNFKEQ. Trimming removed 3 bases from V and 0 bases from J; junction bases left unmatched: 3.

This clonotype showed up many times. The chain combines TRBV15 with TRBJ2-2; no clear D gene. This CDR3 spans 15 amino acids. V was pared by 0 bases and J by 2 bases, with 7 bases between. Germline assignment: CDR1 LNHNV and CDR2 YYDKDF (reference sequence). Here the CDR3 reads CATSRDRLNTGELFF. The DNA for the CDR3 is TGTGCCACCAGCAGAGATCGACTTAACACCGGGGAGCTGTTTTTT.